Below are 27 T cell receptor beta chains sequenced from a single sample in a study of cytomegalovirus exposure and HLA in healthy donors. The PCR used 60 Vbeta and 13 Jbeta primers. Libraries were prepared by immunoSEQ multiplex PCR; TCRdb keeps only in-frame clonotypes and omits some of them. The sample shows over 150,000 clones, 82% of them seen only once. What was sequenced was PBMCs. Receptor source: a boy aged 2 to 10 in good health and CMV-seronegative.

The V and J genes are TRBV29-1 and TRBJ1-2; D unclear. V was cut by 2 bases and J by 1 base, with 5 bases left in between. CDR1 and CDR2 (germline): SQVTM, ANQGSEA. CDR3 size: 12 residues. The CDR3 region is CSVETVNYGYTF. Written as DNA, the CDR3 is TGCAGCGTTGAAACGGTTAACTATGGCTACACCTTC.

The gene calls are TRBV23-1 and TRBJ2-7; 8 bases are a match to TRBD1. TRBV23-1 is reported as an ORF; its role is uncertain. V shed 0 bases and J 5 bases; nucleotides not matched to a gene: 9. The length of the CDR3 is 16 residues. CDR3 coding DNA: TGCGCCAGCAGTCAATCCACAGGGGGAGGTGGCGACGAGCAGTACTTC. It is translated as CASSQSTGGGGDEQYF.

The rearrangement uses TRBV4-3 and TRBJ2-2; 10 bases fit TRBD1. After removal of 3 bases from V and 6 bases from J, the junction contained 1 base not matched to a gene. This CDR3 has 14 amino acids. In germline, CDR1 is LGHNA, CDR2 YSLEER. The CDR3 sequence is CASSQGTGAGELFF. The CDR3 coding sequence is TGCGCCAGCAGCCAGGGGACAGGGGCCGGGGAGCTGTTTTTT.

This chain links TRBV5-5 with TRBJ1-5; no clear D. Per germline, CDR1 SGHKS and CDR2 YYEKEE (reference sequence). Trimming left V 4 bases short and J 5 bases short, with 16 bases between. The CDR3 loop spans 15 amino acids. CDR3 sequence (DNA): TGTGCCAGCAGCCTGAACAGTGGCCCTCATCAGCCCCAGCATTTT. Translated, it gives CASSLNSGPHQPQHF.

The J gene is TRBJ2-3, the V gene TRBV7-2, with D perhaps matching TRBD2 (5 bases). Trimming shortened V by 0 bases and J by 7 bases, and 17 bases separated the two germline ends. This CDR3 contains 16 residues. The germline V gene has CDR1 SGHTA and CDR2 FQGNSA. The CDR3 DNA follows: TGTGCCAGCAGCTTAGCGGAGGCGGGCCTGGGGAATACGCAGTATTTT. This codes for CASSLAEAGLGNTQYF.

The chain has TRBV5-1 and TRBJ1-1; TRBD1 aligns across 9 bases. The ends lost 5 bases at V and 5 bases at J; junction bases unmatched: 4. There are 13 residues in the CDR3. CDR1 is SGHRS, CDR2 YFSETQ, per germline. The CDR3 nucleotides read TGCGCCAGCAGAGGGACAGGGCGGACTGAAGCTTTCTTT. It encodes CASRGTGRTEAFF.

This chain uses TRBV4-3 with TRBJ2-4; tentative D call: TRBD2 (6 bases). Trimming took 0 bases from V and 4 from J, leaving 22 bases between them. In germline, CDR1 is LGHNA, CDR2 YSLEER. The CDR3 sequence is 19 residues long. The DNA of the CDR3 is TGCGCCAGCAGCCAAGATTTGGGCGGGGCCCGACACCGAAAAAACATTCAGTACTTC. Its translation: CASSQDLGGARHRKNIQYF.

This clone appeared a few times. The CDR3 DNA sequence: TGCGCCAGCAGCTTGGACGGGAGCTGGCTCTCTGGAAACACCATATATTTT. It encodes CASSLDGSWLSGNTIYF. The chain joins TRBV5-1 to TRBJ1-3, with no clear D. V was clipped by 0 bases and J by 0 bases, with 13 bases between them. CDR3 size: 17 residues. Germline CDR1 and CDR2: SGHRS and YFSETQ.

The CDR3 loop is CASRKAGDDEQYF. CDR3 in DNA: TGTGCCAGTCGTAAGGCAGGGGACGACGAGCAGTACTTC. The chain couples TRBV7-9 to TRBJ2-7, with D maybe TRBD1 (6 bases). The CDR3 length is 13 residues. Germline V gene lookup returns CDR1 SEHNR and CDR2 FQNEAQ (reference sequence). The V end lost 9 bases, the J end lost 5 bases, and 17 bases lay between the germline ends.

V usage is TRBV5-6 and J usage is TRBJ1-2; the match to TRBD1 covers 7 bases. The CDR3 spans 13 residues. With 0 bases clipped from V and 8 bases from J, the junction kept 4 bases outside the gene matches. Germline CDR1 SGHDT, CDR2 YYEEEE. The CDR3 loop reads CASSLEGADGYTF. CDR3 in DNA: TGTGCCAGCAGCTTGGAGGGGGCGGACGGCTACACCTTC.

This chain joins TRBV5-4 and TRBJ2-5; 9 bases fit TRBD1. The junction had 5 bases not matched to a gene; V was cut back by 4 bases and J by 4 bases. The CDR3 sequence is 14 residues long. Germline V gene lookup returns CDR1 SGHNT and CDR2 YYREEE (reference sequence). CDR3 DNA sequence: TGTGCCAGCAGCGTACAGGGGGCCGGAGAGACCCAGTACTTC. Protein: CASSVQGAGETQYF.

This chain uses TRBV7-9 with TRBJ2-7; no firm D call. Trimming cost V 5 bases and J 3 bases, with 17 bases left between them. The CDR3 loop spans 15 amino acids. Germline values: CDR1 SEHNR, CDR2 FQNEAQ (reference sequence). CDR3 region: CASSEMAALYYEQYF. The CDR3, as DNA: TGTGCCAGCAGCGAGATGGCGGCCCTCTACTACGAGCAGTACTTC.

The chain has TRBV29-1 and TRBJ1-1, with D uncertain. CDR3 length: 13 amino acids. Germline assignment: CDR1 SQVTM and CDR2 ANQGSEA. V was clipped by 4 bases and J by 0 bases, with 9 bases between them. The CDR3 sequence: CSVVGRLNTEAFF. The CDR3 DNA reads TGCAGCGTTGTGGGCCGCCTGAACACTGAAGCTTTCTTT.

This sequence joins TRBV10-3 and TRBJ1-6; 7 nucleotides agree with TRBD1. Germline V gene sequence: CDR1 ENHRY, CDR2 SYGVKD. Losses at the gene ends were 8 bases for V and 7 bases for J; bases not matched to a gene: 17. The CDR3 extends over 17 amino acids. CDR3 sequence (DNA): TGTGCCATCGGACTAGCCAGTCGCGGGACAGAAAATTCACCCCTCCACTTT. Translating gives CAIGLASRGTENSPLHF.

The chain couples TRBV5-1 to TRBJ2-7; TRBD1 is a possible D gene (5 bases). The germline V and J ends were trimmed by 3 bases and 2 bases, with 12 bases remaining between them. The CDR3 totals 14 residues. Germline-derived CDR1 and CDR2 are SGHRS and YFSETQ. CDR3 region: CASSSPDSPYEQYF. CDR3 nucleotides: TGCGCCAGCAGCTCCCCTGACAGCCCCTACGAGCAGTACTTC. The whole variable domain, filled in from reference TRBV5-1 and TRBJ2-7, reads KAGVTQTPRYLIKTRGQQVTLSCSPISGHRSVSWYQQTPGQGLQFLFEYFSETQRNKGNFPGRFSGRQFSNSRSEMNVSTLELGDSALYLCASSSPDSPYEQYFGPGTRLTVT.

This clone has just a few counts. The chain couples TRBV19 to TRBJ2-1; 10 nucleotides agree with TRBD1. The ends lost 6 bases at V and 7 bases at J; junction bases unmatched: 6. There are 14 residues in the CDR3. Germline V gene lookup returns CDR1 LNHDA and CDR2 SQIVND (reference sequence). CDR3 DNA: TGTGCCAGTAGCCGACAGGGGGCGCATAATGAGCAGTTCTTC. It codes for CASSRQGAHNEQFF.

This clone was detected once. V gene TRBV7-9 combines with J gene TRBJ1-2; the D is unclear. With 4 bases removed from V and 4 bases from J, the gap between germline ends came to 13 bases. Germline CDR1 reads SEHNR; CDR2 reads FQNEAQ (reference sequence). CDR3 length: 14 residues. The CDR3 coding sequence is TGTGCCAGCAGCTCACACGGGGTCTCCTATGGCTACACCTTC. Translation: CASSSHGVSYGYTF.

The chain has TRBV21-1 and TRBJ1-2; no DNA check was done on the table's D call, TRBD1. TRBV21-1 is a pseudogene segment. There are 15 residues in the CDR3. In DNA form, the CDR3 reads TGTGCCAGCAGCAATCCTAGGGCAGGGGGCTATGGCTACACCTTC. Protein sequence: CASSNPRAGGYGYTF.

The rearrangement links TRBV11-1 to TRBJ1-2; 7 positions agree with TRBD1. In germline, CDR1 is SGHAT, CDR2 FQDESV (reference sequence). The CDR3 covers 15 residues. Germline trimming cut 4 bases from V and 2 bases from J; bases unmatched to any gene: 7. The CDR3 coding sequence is TGTGCCAGCAGCTCGGACAGGTATTCGAACTATGGCTACACCTTC. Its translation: CASSSDRYSNYGYTF.

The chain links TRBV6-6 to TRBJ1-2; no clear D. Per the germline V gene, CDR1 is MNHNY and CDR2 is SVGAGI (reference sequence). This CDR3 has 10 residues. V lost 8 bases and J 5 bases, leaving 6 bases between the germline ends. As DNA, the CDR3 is TGTGCCAGCTTCCTATATGGCTACACCTTC. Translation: CASFLYGYTF.

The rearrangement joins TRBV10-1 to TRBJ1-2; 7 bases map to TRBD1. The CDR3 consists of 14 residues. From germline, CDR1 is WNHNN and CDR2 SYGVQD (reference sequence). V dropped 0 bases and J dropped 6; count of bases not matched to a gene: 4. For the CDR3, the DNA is TGCGCCAGCAGTGAGTCGAGGAGGGGGCATGGCTACACCTTC. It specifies CASSESRRGHGYTF.

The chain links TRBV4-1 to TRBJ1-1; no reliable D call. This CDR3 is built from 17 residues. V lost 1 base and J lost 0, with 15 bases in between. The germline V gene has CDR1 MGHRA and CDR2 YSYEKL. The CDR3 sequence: CASSQGHSAGMNTEAFF. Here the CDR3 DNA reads TGCGCCAGCAGCCAAGGGCACAGTGCGGGCATGAACACTGAAGCTTTCTTT.

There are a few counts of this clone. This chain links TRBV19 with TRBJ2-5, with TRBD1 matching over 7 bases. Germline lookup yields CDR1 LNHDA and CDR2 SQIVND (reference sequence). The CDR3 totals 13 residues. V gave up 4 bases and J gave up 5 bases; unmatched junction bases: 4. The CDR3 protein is CASSTDRDETQYF. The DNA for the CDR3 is TGTGCCAGTAGTACCGACAGGGATGAGACCCAGTACTTC.

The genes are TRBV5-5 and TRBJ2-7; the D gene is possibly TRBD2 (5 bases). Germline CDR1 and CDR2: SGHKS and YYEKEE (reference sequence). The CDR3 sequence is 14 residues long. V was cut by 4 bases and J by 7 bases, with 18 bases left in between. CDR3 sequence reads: CASSRDLSKWEQYF. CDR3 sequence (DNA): TGTGCCAGCAGCCGGGATTTAAGCAAGTGGGAGCAGTACTTC.

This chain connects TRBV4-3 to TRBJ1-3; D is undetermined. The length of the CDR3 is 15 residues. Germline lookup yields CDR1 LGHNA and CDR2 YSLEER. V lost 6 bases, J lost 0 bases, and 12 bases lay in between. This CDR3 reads CASSLEVLSGNTIYF. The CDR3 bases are TGCGCCAGCAGTTTGGAGGTCCTCTCTGGAAACACCATATATTTT.

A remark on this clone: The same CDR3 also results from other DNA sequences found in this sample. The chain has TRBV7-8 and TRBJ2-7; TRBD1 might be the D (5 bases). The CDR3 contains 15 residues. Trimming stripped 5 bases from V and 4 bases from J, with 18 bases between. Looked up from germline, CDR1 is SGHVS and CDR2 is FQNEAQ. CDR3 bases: TGTGCCAGCAGCCTAGTATTCCAGGGTAAATACGAGCAGTACTTC. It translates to CASSLVFQGKYEQYF.

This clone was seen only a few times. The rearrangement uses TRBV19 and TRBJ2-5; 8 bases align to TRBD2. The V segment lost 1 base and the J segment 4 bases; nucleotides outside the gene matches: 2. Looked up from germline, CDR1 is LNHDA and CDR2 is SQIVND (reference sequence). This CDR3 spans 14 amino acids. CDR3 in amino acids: CASSIAGGAETQYF. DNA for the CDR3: TGTGCCAGTAGTATAGCCGGGGGGGCAGAGACCCAGTACTTC.